A selection of T cell receptor beta chains follows, all from one sample in a study of CD8 T cells in Susac syndrome. MiXCR was run by TCRdb on the immunoSEQ multiplex PCR reads, yielding one entry per CDR3 protein. The data hold about 300,000 distinct CDR3 sequences, with approximately 90% observed a single time. The sequenced material came from CD8+ T cells from PBMCs. The source is a human donor with multiple sclerosis. CDR3s include the opening cysteine and the closing phenylalanine or tryptophan. The D gene is left open where the match is weak. The size field is filled for only some rows; it gives once, few, many or a size class.

abundance,j_gene,d_gene,v_gene,CDR3aa,CDR3nt
.,TRBJ2-3,.,TRBV10-3,CAIRATEGTDTQYF,TGTGCCATCAGAGCAACCGAGGGCACAGATACGCAGTATTTT
.,TRBJ1-5,TRBD1,TRBV7-9,CASRGRQGWGNQPQHF,TGTGCCAGCAGGGGACGACAGGGTTGGGGGAATCAGCCCCAGCATTTT
.,TRBJ2-7,.,TRBV6-5,CASSYALVAEYEQYF,TGTGCCAGCAGTTACGCGTTGGTAGCGGAGTACGAGCAGTACTTC
.,TRBJ2-1,.,TRBV6-5,CASSYSQAGPYNEQFF,TGTGCCAGCAGTTACTCCCAAGCGGGTCCTTACAATGAGCAGTTCTTC
few,TRBJ2-7,.,TRBV23-1,CASSQGTPPREQYF,TGCGCCAGCAGTCAAGGGACTCCCCCTCGCGAGCAGTACTTC
few,TRBJ2-1,TRBD2,TRBV5-1,CASSLASGVYNEQFF,TGCGCCAGCAGCTTGGCTAGCGGGGTTTACAATGAGCAGTTCTTC
.,TRBJ2-7,.,TRBV28,CASNPSLRVQGLNEQYF,TGTGCCAGCAACCCCTCCCTCCGCGTGCAGGGCTTGAACGAGCAGTACTTC
.,TRBJ1-2,.,TRBV6-1,CASSEAGEANYGYTF,TGTGCCAGCAGTGAAGCGGGAGAGGCTAACTATGGCTACACCTTC
.,TRBJ2-7,.,TRBV9,CASSVFDRPYEQYF,TGTGCCAGCAGCGTTTTCGACAGACCGTACGAGCAGTACTTC
once,TRBJ2-3,.,TRBV7-6,CASCRDSLDTQYF,TGTGCCAGCTGCCGGGACTCATTAGATACGCAGTATTTT
once,TRBJ2-2,.,TRBV27,CASRPIGGTGELFF,TGTGCCAGCAGGCCGATAGGGGGAACCGGGGAGCTGTTTTTT
.,TRBJ1-2,.,TRBV15,CATSDQGGAYGYTF,TGTGCCACCAGCGATCAAGGGGGGGCTTATGGCTACACCTTC
.,TRBJ2-7,.,TRBV20-1,CSARLSGYEQYF,TGCAGTGCCAGGCTTAGCGGCTACGAGCAGTACTTC
.,TRBJ2-1,.,TRBV27,CASTNGPGNEQFF,TGTGCCAGCACCAACGGCCCTGGGAATGAGCAGTTCTTC
.,TRBJ2-7,.,TRBV7-9,CASSPLPSTGEQYF,TGTGCCAGCAGCCCCCTGCCCTCAACGGGCGAGCAGTACTTC
.,TRBJ1-2,.,TRBV30,CASFSGGERSGGYTF,TGTGCCTCTTTTTCGGGGGGGGAAAGGTCTGGTGGCTACACCTTC
.,TRBJ2-7,.,TRBV20-1,CSARDRAQGSIYEQYF,TGCAGTGCTAGAGATAGGGCGCAGGGTTCCATCTACGAGCAGTACTTC
once,TRBJ2-7,TRBD1,TRBV7-7,CASSFGVPLGTASYEQYF,TGTGCTAGCAGCTTTGGGGTCCCTCTGGGGACAGCTTCCTACGAGCAGTACTTC
.,TRBJ2-7,TRBD1,TRBV9,CASSEISDRGLHEQYF,TGTGCCAGCAGCGAAATCTCGGACAGGGGGCTCCACGAGCAGTACTTC
.,TRBJ2-3,.,TRBV9,CASSPRGGAGPTDTQYF,TGTGCCAGCAGCCCTAGAGGGGGGGCAGGACCCACAGATACGCAGTATTTT
.,TRBJ2-2,.,TRBV11-1,CASSPKDPTESIEWNGELFF,TGTGCCAGCAGCCCCAAGGACCCGACTGAATCCATAGAATGGAACGGGGAGCTGTTTTTT
.,TRBJ1-1,.,TRBV19,CASIGDSEAFF,TGTGCCAGTATTGGAGACAGTGAAGCTTTCTTT
.,TRBJ2-7,TRBD2,TRBV7-6,CASSLGSSGAWGYEQYF,TGTGCCAGCAGCTTAGGTTCGAGCGGGGCCTGGGGGTACGAGCAGTACTTC
.,TRBJ2-3,.,TRBV30,CAWLGSDTQYF,TGTGCCTGGTTGGGTTCGGATACGCAGTATTTT
once,TRBJ2-1,TRBD2,TRBV7-8,CASSLEARGGYNEQFF,TGTGCCAGCAGCTTAGAGGCGCGGGGGGGATACAATGAGCAGTTCTTC
few,TRBJ2-7,.,TRBV27,CASRVGSYEQYF,TGTGCCAGCAGGGTGGGGTCCTACGAGCAGTACTTC
once,TRBJ1-1,.,TRBV28,CASSSRFPEMNTEAFF,TGTGCCAGCAGTTCGCGGTTTCCCGAGATGAACACTGAAGCTTTCTTT
.,TRBJ2-3,.,TRBV28,CASSLLGLLRGSTDTQYF,TGTGCCAGCAGTTTACTTGGTCTTCTCCGGGGGAGCACAGATACGCAGTATTTT
.,TRBJ1-3,TRBD1,TRBV6-2/TRBV6-3,CASRRVVATGNNDPGNTIYF,TGTGCCAGCAGAAGGGTGGTTGCGACAGGGAATAACGATCCTGGAAACACCATATATTTT
once,TRBJ1-1,.,TRBV27,CASSPRGDEAFF,TGTGCCAGCAGTCCGCGGGGGGATGAAGCTTTCTTT
.,TRBJ2-2,.,TRBV3-1,CASSQWRVAGELFF,TGTGCCAGCAGCCAATGGAGGGTCGCCGGGGAGCTGTTTTTT
.,TRBJ2-1,TRBD2,TRBV4-2,CASSQEEGSGRAPYNEQFF,TGTGCCAGCAGCCAAGAAGAGGGAAGCGGGAGGGCCCCCTACAATGAGCAGTTCTTC
.,TRBJ2-2,.,TRBV10-2,CASSETDYGELFF,TGCGCCAGCAGTGAAACTGACTACGGGGAGCTGTTTTTT
.,TRBJ1-2,.,TRBV5-4,CASSLAPQEANYGYTF,TGTGCCAGCAGCTTGGCGCCGCAGGAGGCTAACTATGGCTACACCTTC
once,TRBJ2-5,.,TRBV7-9,CASRDGLLREETQYF,TGTGCCAGCAGGGACGGGTTACTACGGGAAGAGACCCAGTACTTC
.,TRBJ2-7,.,TRBV27,CASSFASEGFHEQYF,TGTGCCAGCAGTTTTGCTTCCGAGGGGTTCCACGAGCAGTACTTC
.,TRBJ1-1,TRBD1,TRBV5-6,CASSGRWDRGTEAFF,TGTGCCAGCAGCGGCCGCTGGGACAGGGGCACTGAAGCTTTCTTT
once,TRBJ2-1,.,TRBV6-6,CAISVGSEQFF,TGTGCCATTAGTGTGGGCTCCGAGCAGTTCTTC
.,TRBJ1-2,.,TRBV9,CASSQGMTADGYTF,TGTGCCAGCTCTCAGGGAATGACCGCGGATGGCTACACCTTC
.,TRBJ2-1,.,TRBV3-1,CASSRQVGSSYNEQFF,TGTGCCAGCAGCCGACAGGTGGGGAGCTCCTACAATGAGCAGTTCTTC
.,TRBJ2-7,.,TRBV6-2/TRBV6-3,CASSHAIQQHYEQYF,TGTGCCAGCAGCCACGCCATACAGCAGCACTACGAGCAGTACTTC
.,TRBJ2-7,.,TRBV27,CASKDFYEQYF,TGTGCCAGCAAAGATTTCTACGAGCAGTACTTC
.,TRBJ2-7,.,TRBV20-1,CSARDSTGRYDEQYF,TGCAGTGCTAGAGATTCGACAGGGAGGTATGACGAGCAGTACTTC
once,TRBJ1-5,.,TRBV15,CATSRDRSAGWPQHF,TGTGCCACCAGCAGAGATAGAAGTGCGGGCTGGCCCCAGCATTTT
.,TRBJ1-5,.,TRBV2,CASSEEGDSNQPQHF,TGTGCCAGCAGTGAGGAAGGGGATAGCAATCAGCCCCAGCATTTT
.,TRBJ2-3,TRBD2,TRBV6-1,CASSETSGGGTDTQYF,TGTGCCAGCAGTGAGACTAGCGGGGGTGGAACAGATACGCAGTATTTT